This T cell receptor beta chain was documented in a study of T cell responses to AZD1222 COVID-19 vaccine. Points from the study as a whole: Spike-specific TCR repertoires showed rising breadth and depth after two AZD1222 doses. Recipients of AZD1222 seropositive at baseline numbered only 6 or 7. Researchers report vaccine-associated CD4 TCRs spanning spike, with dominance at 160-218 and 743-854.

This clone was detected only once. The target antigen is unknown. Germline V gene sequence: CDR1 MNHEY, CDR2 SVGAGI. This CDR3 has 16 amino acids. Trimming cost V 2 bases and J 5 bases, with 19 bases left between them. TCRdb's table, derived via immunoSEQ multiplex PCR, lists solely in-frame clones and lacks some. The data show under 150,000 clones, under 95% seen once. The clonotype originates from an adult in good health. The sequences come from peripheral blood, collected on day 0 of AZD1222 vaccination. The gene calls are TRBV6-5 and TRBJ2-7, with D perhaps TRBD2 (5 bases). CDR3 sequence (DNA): TGTGCCAGCAGTTACCTAACCTCTGGAGGTGGGGACGAGCAGTACTTC. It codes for CASSYLTSGGGDEQYF.